Below, 13 T cell receptor beta chains from the same sample are listed, as sequenced in a study of cytomegalovirus exposure and HLA in healthy donors. Amplification used 60 Vbeta primers and 13 Jbeta primers. The data were produced by immunoSEQ multiplex PCR, yet TCRdb's version contains in-frame clones alone and is incomplete. The sample lists roughly 55,000 clones; roughly four fifths were seen once. The sequenced sample was PBMCs. Receptors were obtained from a boy aged 5-17 years in good health and CMV-seropositive.

The chain has TRBV4-1 and TRBJ1-1; D may be TRBD1 (5 bases). CDR1 is MGHRA and CDR2 is YSYEKL in the germline V gene. The V and J ends lost 1 base and 2 bases respectively, with 11 bases between them. The CDR3 has 15 residues. CDR3 residues: CASSQADTPNTEAFF. The DNA of the CDR3 is TGCGCCAGCAGCCAAGCGGACACTCCCAACACTGAAGCTTTCTTT.

V usage is TRBV4-1 and J usage is TRBJ1-1; TRBD1 matches at 11 bases. This CDR3 is 18 amino acids long. The V gene's germline CDR1 is MGHRA and CDR2 YSYEKL. V trimming: 4 bases; J trimming: 5 bases; junction bases outside the gene matches: 15. CDR3 DNA: TGCGCCAGCAGCCCCGTCGGACAGGGGGCGCGAGGAGAGACTGAAGCTTTCTTT. This gives the protein CASSPVGQGARGETEAFF.

This clone appeared once. The CDR3 loop reads CASSLYTDTQYF. The CDR3 DNA sequence: TGTGCCAGCAGCTTATACACAGATACGCAGTATTTT. This chain joins TRBV7-2 and TRBJ2-3, with no clear D. Germline V gene lookup returns CDR1 SGHTA and CDR2 FQGNSA. The CDR3 extends over 12 amino acids. The germline V and J ends were trimmed by 2 bases and 2 bases, with 2 bases remaining between them.

The V and J genes are TRBV6-1 and TRBJ1-1; TRBD1 aligns across 7 bases. The germline CDR1 and CDR2 sequences are MNHNS and SASEGT. V lost 6 bases and J lost 8; bases outside the gene matches: 9. There are 13 residues in the CDR3. The CDR3 region is CASRVEGALEAFF. Written as DNA, the CDR3 is TGTGCCAGCAGGGTAGAGGGGGCTCTGGAAGCTTTCTTT.

CDR3 nucleotides: TGTGCCAGCAGCCCCCGCGGGGTGGACGGGGAGCTGTTTTTT. Translating gives CASSPRGVDGELFF. V is TRBV9 and J is TRBJ2-2, with D perhaps TRBD2 (6 bases). The germline V and J ends were trimmed by 4 bases and 7 bases, with 14 bases remaining between them. The CDR3 covers 14 residues. Germline-derived CDR1 and CDR2 are SGDLS and YYNGEE.

The chain carries TRBV10-1 and TRBJ2-5; 8 bases match TRBD1. The CDR3 is made up of 13 amino acids. V lost 6 bases, J lost 6 bases, and 6 bases stayed unmatched. Germline V gene data show CDR1 as WNHNN and CDR2 as SYGVQD (reference sequence). The CDR3 coding sequence is TGCGCCAGCAGCGACGACAGGGGACAGACCCAGTACTTC. This sequence encodes CASSDDRGQTQYF.

CDR3 region: CASSYSTPGSEAFF. The CDR3 nucleotides read TGTGCCAGCAGTTACTCTACCCCGGGATCTGAAGCTTTCTTT. This sequence joins TRBV6-5 and TRBJ1-1; no firm D call. CDR1 and CDR2 from the germline V gene are MNHEY and SVGAGI. The CDR3 extends over 14 amino acids. The V end lost 0 bases, the J end lost 6 bases, and 11 bases lay between the germline ends.

The chain employs TRBV7-8 and TRBJ2-2; the D is unclear. V lost 5 bases and J lost 2, with 6 bases in between. Germline assignment: CDR1 SGHVS and CDR2 FQNEAQ. The CDR3 covers 13 residues. CDR3 loop: CASSPVNTGELFF. DNA of the CDR3: TGTGCCAGCAGCCCAGTTAACACCGGGGAGCTGTTTTTT.

The chain joins TRBV27 to TRBJ1-2; D not resolved. V was shortened by 7 bases and J by 7 bases, with 13 bases between the two germline ends. Germline V gene data show CDR1 as MNHEY and CDR2 as SMNVEV (reference sequence). The CDR3 extends over 12 amino acids. The DNA of the CDR3 is TGTGCCAGCATTGGTCAGGCCGGTGGCTACACCTTC. This translates into CASIGQAGGYTF.

The V and J genes are TRBV5-6 and TRBJ1-1, with TRBD1 as a possible D gene (5 bases). This CDR3 has 14 residues. CDR1 and CDR2 (germline): SGHDT, YYEEEE. V lost 4 bases to trimming and J lost 5 bases, with 15 bases between them. CDR3 nucleotides: TGTGCCAGCAGCGCGGGGCCGGCTTTGACTGAAGCTTTCTTT. Translation: CASSAGPALTEAFF.

This clone was detected once. The V and J genes are TRBV2 and TRBJ1-2, with TRBD1 matching 10 bases. Germline loops: CDR1 SNHLY, CDR2 FYNNEI. The V gene end was trimmed by 9 bases and the J gene end by 7 bases; junction bases not matched to a gene: 11. The CDR3 has 14 amino acids. CDR3 region: CARKRSTGGGGYTF. CDR3 coding DNA: TGTGCCAGAAAACGCTCGACAGGGGGCGGTGGCTACACCTTC.

This sequence joins TRBV5-1 and TRBJ2-1; possibly TRBD2 for D (5 bases). CDR1 is SGHRS and CDR2 is YFSETQ in the germline V gene. The V and J ends lost 3 bases and 0 bases respectively, with 10 bases between them. The CDR3 consists of 15 residues. CDR3 coding DNA: TGCGCCAGCAGCTGGGAGTGGGGCTCCTACAATGAGCAGTTCTTC. Translation: CASSWEWGSYNEQFF.

The chain employs TRBV25-1 and TRBJ2-1, with 7 bases identical to TRBD1. This CDR3 spans 16 amino acids. J gave up 6 bases and V 0 bases, and 8 bases lay outside the gene matches. CDR1 and CDR2 (germline): MGHDK, SYGVNS. CDR3 in DNA: TGTGCCAGCAGTGAATATTTTGGGACAGCTACCAATGAGCAGTTCTTC. Its translation: CASSEYFGTATNEQFF.